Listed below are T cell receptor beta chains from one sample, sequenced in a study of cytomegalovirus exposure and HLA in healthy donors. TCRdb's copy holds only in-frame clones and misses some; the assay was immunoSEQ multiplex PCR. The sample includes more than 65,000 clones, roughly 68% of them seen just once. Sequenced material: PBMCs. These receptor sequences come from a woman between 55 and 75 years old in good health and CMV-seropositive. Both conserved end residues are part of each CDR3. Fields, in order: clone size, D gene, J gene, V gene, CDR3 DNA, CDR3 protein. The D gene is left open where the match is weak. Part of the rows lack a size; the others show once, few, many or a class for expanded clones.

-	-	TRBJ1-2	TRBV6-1	TGTGCCAGCAGTGAAGATCCGGAGGAACTTCGGGCTTATGGCTACACCTTC	CASSEDPEELRAYGYTF
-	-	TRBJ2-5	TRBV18	TGTGCCAGCTCACCTGGGGACTTTGAGACCCAGTACTTC	CASSPGDFETQYF
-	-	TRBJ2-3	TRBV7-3	TGTGCCAGCAGCACGAGCGGGTCTATCACAGATACGCAGTATTTT	CASSTSGSITDTQYF
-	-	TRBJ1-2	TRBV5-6	TGTGCCAGCAGCCCCGGGTCTTTATATGGCTACACCTTC	CASSPGSLYGYTF
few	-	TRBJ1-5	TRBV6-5	TGTGCCACCACCCCGACAGCAAGCAATCAGCCCCAGCATTTT	CATTPTASNQPQHF
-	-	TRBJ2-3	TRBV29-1	TGCAGCGTTGAGGGGGGTGGGCAGTTCACAGATACGCAGTATTTT	CSVEGGGQFTDTQYF
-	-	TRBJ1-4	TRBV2	TGTGCCAGCACAACCCGGGACTCCGATAATGAAAAACTGTTTTTT	CASTTRDSDNEKLFF
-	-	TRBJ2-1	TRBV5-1	TGCGCCAGCAGCCGTTCGGAGGGTCCTATGGGTGAGCAGTTCTTC	CASSRSEGPMGEQFF
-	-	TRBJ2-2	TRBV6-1	TGTGCCAGCAGTGAGTACGAGCGGGAGCTGTTTTTT	CASSEYERELFF
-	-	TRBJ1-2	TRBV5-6	TGTGCCAGCAGCTTGGGGCGACTTCCCGGCTACACCTTC	CASSLGRLPGYTF
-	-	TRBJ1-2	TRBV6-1	TGTGCCAGCAGTGAACTGGGGGCAGGCTATGGCTACACCTTC	CASSELGAGYGYTF
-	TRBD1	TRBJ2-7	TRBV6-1	TGTGCCAGCAGTGATTCTCGGACAGGGAGCTCCTACGAGCAGTACTTC	CASSDSRTGSSYEQYF
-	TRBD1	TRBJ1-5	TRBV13	TGTGCCAGCAGCATAGGACAGGGGACCAATCAGCCCCAGCATTTT	CASSIGQGTNQPQHF
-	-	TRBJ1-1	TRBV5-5	TGTGCCAGCAGCGGTACGGGTGCCGAGAGCACTGAAGCTTTCTTT	CASSGTGAESTEAFF
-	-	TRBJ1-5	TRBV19	TGTGCCAGTGCCAGGGCGGCGCGTCAGCCCCAGCATTTT	CASARAARQPQHF
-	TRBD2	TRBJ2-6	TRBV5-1	TGCGCCAGCAGCTTGGGGGGGAGGGCCGGGGCCAACGTCCTGACTTTC	CASSLGGRAGANVLTF
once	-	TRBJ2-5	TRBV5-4	TGTGCCAGCAGCTTCTCGGGGTCAGGGGGGAAAGAGACCCAGTACTTC	CASSFSGSGGKETQYF
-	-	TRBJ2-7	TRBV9	TGTGCCAGCAACCCCCTTTACTATCCCGGGACCTACGAGCAGTACTTC	CASNPLYYPGTYEQYF
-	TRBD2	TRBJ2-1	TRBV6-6	TGTGCCAGCAGTTTGGGACTAGCGGGATCGGCGGGTGAGCAGTTCTTC	CASSLGLAGSAGEQFF
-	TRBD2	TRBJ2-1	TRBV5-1	TGCGCCAGCAGCTTGAGCCTGGGAGGGCCCTACAATGAGCAGTTCTTC	CASSLSLGGPYNEQFF
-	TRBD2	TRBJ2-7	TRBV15	TGTGCCACCAGCAGAGATGGGGGGGAGCGGGGACTCAACGAGCAGTACTTC	CATSRDGGERGLNEQYF
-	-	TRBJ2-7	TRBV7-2	TGTGCCAGCTCGGCTAGCTCTCCGGGGGTTTACGAGCAGTACTTC	CASSASSPGVYEQYF
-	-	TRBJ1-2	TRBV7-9	TGTGCCAGCAGCCGGTCGGACTATGGCTACACCTTC	CASSRSDYGYTF
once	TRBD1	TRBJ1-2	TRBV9	TGTGCCAGCAGCGGGGACAGGGGAGCAAGGGGCTACACCTTC	CASSGDRGARGYTF
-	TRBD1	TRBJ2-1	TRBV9	TGTGCCAGCAGCGTAGGCGGGACAGGGTCTGGGAATGAGCAGTTCTTC	CASSVGGTGSGNEQFF
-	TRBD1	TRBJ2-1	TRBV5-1	TGCGCCAGCAGGCGGTTCGGACAGGGGTTAGATAATGAGCAGTTCTTC	CASRRFGQGLDNEQFF
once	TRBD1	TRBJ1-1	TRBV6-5	TGTGCCAGCACCTCGGACAGGCAGAACACTGAAGCTTTCTTT	CASTSDRQNTEAFF
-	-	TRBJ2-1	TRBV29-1	TGCAGCGTTGAAGGATCATCCGGCAATGAGCAGTTCTTC	CSVEGSSGNEQFF
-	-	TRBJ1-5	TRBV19	TGTGCCAGTAGGTATGGACAGAATAGCAATCAGCCCCAGCATTTT	CASRYGQNSNQPQHF
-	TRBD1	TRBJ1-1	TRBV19	TGTGCCAGTAGGCAGGGGGGTGGCACTGAAGCTTTCTTT	CASRQGGGTEAFF
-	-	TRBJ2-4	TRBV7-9	TGTGCCAGCAGCTTAGCGCTTAGGGGTCTTGCCAAAAACATTCAGTACTTC	CASSLALRGLAKNIQYF
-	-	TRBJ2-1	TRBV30	TGTGCCTGGAGTCTAAGGTACGGGAGAGGAAATGAGCAGTTCTTC	CAWSLRYGRGNEQFF
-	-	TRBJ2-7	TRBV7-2	TGTGCCAGCAGCTTAGTATGGCAGGGGAGCGAGCAGTACTTC	CASSLVWQGSEQYF
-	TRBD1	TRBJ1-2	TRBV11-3	TGTGCCAGCAGCCAATCCGGGACAGGGGGCTTCGGCTACACCTTC	CASSQSGTGGFGYTF
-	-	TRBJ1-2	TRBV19	TGTGCCAGTAGTTTCCTCGGGGAGCTTGGCTACACCTTC	CASSFLGELGYTF
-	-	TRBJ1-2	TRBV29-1	TGCAGCACAGAAAATCCGGGGGGTAATAACTATGGCTACACCTTC	CSTENPGGNNYGYTF
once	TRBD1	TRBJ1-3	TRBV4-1	TGCGCCAGCAGCCAGGGAGGACAGGCCTCTGGAAACACCATATATTTT	CASSQGGQASGNTIYF
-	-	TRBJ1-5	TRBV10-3	TGTGCCATCAGCACGGACAGTGATCAGCCCCAGCATTTT	CAISTDSDQPQHF
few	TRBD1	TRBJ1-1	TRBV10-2	TGCGCCAGCAGACCAGGGGGCGGCGCTGAAGCTTTCTTT	CASRPGGGAEAFF
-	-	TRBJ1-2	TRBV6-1	TGTGCCAGCAGACGGGTTATCGATGGCTACACCTTC	CASRRVIDGYTF
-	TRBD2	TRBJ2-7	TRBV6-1	TGTGCCAGCAGTGAAGCTGCTAGCGGGGGGACCTTCTCCTACGAGCAGTACTTC	CASSEAASGGTFSYEQYF
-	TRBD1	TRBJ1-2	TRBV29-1	TGCAGCGTTGCAAACCGGGACAGGGCAGTGGGCTACACCTTC	CSVANRDRAVGYTF